A selection of T cell receptor beta chains follows, all from one sample in a study of CD8 T cells in ankylosing spondylitis. TCRdb analysed the 5' RACE reads with MiXCR anew, one entry per CDR3 protein. This table has just over 150,000 distinct CDR3 sequences, 15% to 20% appearing once. Material for sequencing was blood, either unsorted or a sorted T cell fraction (not recorded which). These receptors all stem from a male donor with ankylosing spondylitis or in good health (not recorded which). Both conserved end residues are part of each CDR3. The D gene is left open where the match is weak. The listing skips clone size in some rows; elsewhere it reads once, few, many or a size class.

V,D,J,size,CDR3,DNA
TRBV19,.,TRBJ2-3,.,CASSMAKRISLFTDTQYF,TGTGCCAGTAGTATGGCAAAGCGCATTTCTCTTTTCACAGATACGCAGTATTTT
TRBV5-1,.,TRBJ2-7,many,CASSLSPFYEQYF,TGCGCCAGCAGCTTGAGTCCCTTCTACGAGCAGTACTTC
TRBV29-1,TRBD2,TRBJ2-1,many,CSVDEASGSSYNEQFF,TGCAGCGTTGATGAGGCTAGCGGGAGCTCCTACAATGAGCAGTTCTTC
TRBV5-1,.,TRBJ2-3,many,CASTGTDTQYF,TGCGCCAGCACGGGCACAGATACGCAGTATTTT
TRBV5-5,.,TRBJ1-2,.,CASSPAPGDGYTF,TGTGCCAGCAGCCCGGCGCCGGGCGATGGCTACACCTTC
TRBV6-5,TRBD2,TRBJ2-5,few,CASSSSGTQETQYF,TGTGCCAGCAGTTCTAGCGGGACCCAAGAGACCCAGTACTTC
TRBV12-3/TRBV12-4,.,TRBJ1-6,many,CASSLGTPLHF,TGTGCCAGCAGCCTGGGGACACCCCTCCACTTT
TRBV6-5,.,TRBJ1-1,few,CASISRVRAEAFF,TGTGCCAGCATCTCTAGGGTTAGGGCTGAAGCTTTCTTT
TRBV18,TRBD1,TRBJ2-7,many,CASSPSDRGMKQYF,TGTGCCAGCTCACCCAGTGACAGGGGGATGAAGCAGTACTTC
TRBV5-1,TRBD1,TRBJ1-1,many,CASSLASSDRAPEAFF,TGCGCCAGCAGCTTGGCTTCTTCGGACAGGGCGCCTGAAGCTTTCTTT
TRBV28,TRBD1,TRBJ2-2,.,CASSSSRQGNTGELFF,TGTGCCAGCAGTTCATCCAGACAGGGGAACACCGGGGAGCTGTTTTTT
TRBV24-1,TRBD1,TRBJ2-1,many,CATSDAPGQGYVQFF,TGTGCCACCAGTGATGCACCGGGACAGGGCTACGTGCAGTTCTTC
TRBV20-1,TRBD2,TRBJ2-1,many,CSARITRGLAGEHEQFF,TGCAGTGCTAGAATAACTCGAGGACTAGCGGGAGAACATGAGCAGTTCTTC
TRBV5-6,.,TRBJ2-7,many,CASSRYDEQYF,TGTGCCAGCAGCAGGTACGACGAGCAGTACTTC
TRBV12-3/TRBV12-4,TRBD1,TRBJ2-7,many,CASSAGQGLYEQYF,TGTGCCAGCAGCGCAGGACAGGGCCTCTACGAGCAGTACTTC
TRBV12-3/TRBV12-4,TRBD2,TRBJ2-5,.,CASSPRLALETQYF,TGTGCCAGCAGCCCCCGACTAGCCCTAGAGACCCAGTACTTC
TRBV20-1,.,TRBJ2-2,few,CSAREAAGLNTGELFF,TGCAGTGCTAGAGAAGCGGCGGGGTTGAACACCGGGGAGCTGTTTTTT
TRBV2,TRBD2,TRBJ2-7,many,CASSEEREGSYEQYF,TGTGCCAGCAGTGAAGAGCGGGAGGGATCCTACGAGCAGTACTTC
TRBV3-1,TRBD2,TRBJ2-2,.,CASSQLAGAGGELFF,TGTGCCAGCAGCCAGTTAGCGGGAGCAGGCGGGGAGCTGTTTTTT
TRBV12-3/TRBV12-4,.,TRBJ2-7,many,CASSLQGPYEQYF,TGTGCCAGCAGTTTACAGGGTCCCTACGAGCAGTACTTC
TRBV6-1,TRBD2,TRBJ2-1,many,CASSQTSGTYNEQFF,TGTGCCAGCAGCCAGACTAGCGGTACCTACAATGAGCAGTTCTTC
TRBV20-1,.,TRBJ1-2,many,CSARVSRGYTF,TGCAGTGCTAGAGTTTCAAGGGGCTACACCTTC